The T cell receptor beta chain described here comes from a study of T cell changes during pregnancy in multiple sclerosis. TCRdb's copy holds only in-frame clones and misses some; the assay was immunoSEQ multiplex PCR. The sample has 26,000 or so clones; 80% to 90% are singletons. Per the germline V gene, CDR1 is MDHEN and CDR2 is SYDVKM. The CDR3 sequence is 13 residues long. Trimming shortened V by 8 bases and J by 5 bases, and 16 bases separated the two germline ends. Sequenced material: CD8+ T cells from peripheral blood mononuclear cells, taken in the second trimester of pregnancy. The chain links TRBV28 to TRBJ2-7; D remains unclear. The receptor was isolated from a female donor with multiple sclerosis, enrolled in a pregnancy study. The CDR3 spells CASLGHGEDEQYF. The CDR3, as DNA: TGTGCCAGCCTAGGCCACGGAGAGGACGAGCAGTACTTC.